This T cell receptor beta chain was retrieved from a study of siplizumab effects on memory and regulatory T cells. Findings and limits, study-wide: Sequences that were alloreactive and traceable to unstimulated CD4+ memory cells were significantly reduced by siplizumab. Apparently more diverse than memory cells, naive T cells also seemed major alloresponse contributors. Unstimulated subsets captured only a minor fraction of alloreactive clones.

The assay covered 100,000 or so TCR templates per sample. Data came from immunoSEQ multiplex PCR; TCRdb stores just in-frame clones and leaves some out. The table lists approximately 110,000 clones, roughly 91% of them singletons. CDR1 is SGHDN, CDR2 FVKESK, per germline. This CDR3 has 18 amino acids. V was pared by 1 base and J by 1 base, with 19 bases between. As regards this clone: The target antigen is unknown.

Sequenced material: CD4+ T cells sorted from blood. This chain links TRBV14 with TRBJ2-5, with D possibly matching TRBD1 (5 bases). The TCR sequence derives from a human donor in good health. CDR3 amino acids: CASSQVLPSRARQETQYF. For the CDR3, the DNA is TGTGCCAGCAGCCAAGTGCTCCCAAGCAGGGCTCGCCAAGAGACCCAGTACTTC.